The 8 T cell receptor beta chains in this list originate from one sample, sequenced in a study of beta chain features in type 1 diabetes (dated by TCRdb to 2016 to 2019). Results the study describes overall, beyond this receptor: A moderate but significant shortening of TCRB CDR3 length was observed in type 1 diabetes patients in all four CD4+ subsets.

The library was prepared using the immunoSEQ multiplex PCR assay. The High Capacity cDNA Reverse Transcription Kit was used to reverse transcribe all of the isolated RNA, meaning that expressed TCRB transcripts were what got sequenced. As stored in TCRdb, this immuneACCESS dataset retains in-frame rearrangements with V and J assigned. A fraction of the clones does not appear; measured against another copy, unresolved V genes explain less than half of the discrepancy, and the remainder lacks a known reason. In all, the sample holds over 120,000 clones, and 10% to 15% of those were seen once. Approximately 1.3% of the sample is held by the ten biggest clonotypes. No cognate antigen is known for these TCRs. The specimen sequenced was central memory CD4+ T cells from blood. These receptor sequences come from a man in his late teens or twenties with type 1 diabetes.

There are many counts of this clone. The J gene is TRBJ2-1, the V gene TRBV2, with 7 nucleotides matching TRBD1. The CDR3 length is 14 residues. Trimming cost V 10 bases and J 5 bases; bases outside gene matches: 11. Germline-derived CDR1 and CDR2 are SNHLY and FYNNEI. In DNA, the CDR3 is TGTGCCACCTCCGGGACAGAGACCAACAATGAGCAGTTCTTC. This translates into CATSGTETNNEQFF.

The sample holds a few counts of this clone. CDR3 loop: CATRMTATNSPLHF. CDR3 in DNA: TGTGCCACCAGAATGACAGCGACTAATTCACCCCTCCACTTT. V usage is TRBV19 and J usage is TRBJ1-6; possibly TRBD1 for D (5 bases). V was trimmed by 10 bases and J by 6 bases, leaving 16 bases between them. This CDR3 is 14 amino acids long. Germline CDR1 reads LNHDA; CDR2 reads SQIVND (reference sequence).

With respect to this clone: Sequence at one end of the junction differs from germline and may be a read error. The CDR3 protein is CASSWGTVNTGELFF. The CDR3 DNA reads TGTGCTAGCAGCTGGGGGACAGTTAACACCGGGGAGCTGTTTTTT. The chain joins TRBV7-7 to TRBJ2-2; the match to TRBD1 covers 7 bases. This CDR3 has 15 residues. Germline assignment: CDR1 SSHAT and CDR2 FNYEAQ (reference sequence).

The chain couples TRBV7-2 to TRBJ2-2; D is unclear. The CDR3 runs 13 residues. Germline CDR1 reads SGHTA; CDR2 reads FQGNSA. Trimming took 5 bases from V and 7 from J, leaving 11 bases between them. Written as DNA, the CDR3 is TGTGCCAGCAGCCCGCCCTCCCGCGGGGAGCTGTTTTTT. This sequence encodes CASSPPSRGELFF. Combining the CDR3 with reference TRBV7-2 and TRBJ2-2 gives the whole variable domain GAGVSQSPSNKVTEKGKDVELRCDPISGHTALYWYRQSLGQGLEFLIYFQGNSAPDKSGLPSDRFSAERTGGSVSTLTIQRTQQEDSAVYLCASSPPSRGELFFGEGSRLTVL.

Only a few counts were recorded for this clone. This sequence joins TRBV19 and TRBJ1-1; 7 bases match TRBD1. This CDR3 has 17 residues. The J segment lost 1 base and the V segment lost 7 bases, leaving 15 bases of the junction unmatched. The germline gives CDR1 LNHDA, CDR2 SQIVND (reference sequence). CDR3 protein: CASTTTRNRGRNTEAFF. As DNA, the CDR3 is TGTGCCAGTACCACCACTCGAAACAGGGGAAGGAACACTGAAGCTTTCTTT.

This chain links TRBV27 with TRBJ2-5; D is uncertain. This CDR3 region has 12 residues. Between the trimmed V and J ends, which lost 2 bases and 7 bases, there was a span of 8 bases. Germline CDR1 MNHEY, CDR2 SMNVEV (reference sequence). CDR3: CASSLPLGTQYF. DNA of the CDR3: TGTGCCAGCAGTTTACCCCTTGGGACCCAGTACTTC.

V and J are TRBV6-1 and TRBJ2-1, with D possibly TRBD1 on 6 matching bases. The ends were cut back, 4 bases at V and 7 bases at J, with 11 bases in the middle. The CDR3 has 13 amino acids. CDR1 MNHNS and CDR2 SASEGT come from the germline V gene. CDR3 in amino acids: CASSVQGENEQFF. The CDR3 nucleotides read TGTGCCAGCAGTGTACAGGGTGAGAATGAGCAGTTCTTC.

This clone showed up just a few times. This chain uses TRBV4-1 with TRBJ1-1, with D possibly TRBD1 on 5 matching bases. Trimming removed 4 bases from V and 11 bases from J, with 14 bases in between. Germline V gene lookup returns CDR1 MGHRA and CDR2 YSYEKL. The CDR3 contains 12 residues. The CDR3 DNA follows: TGCGCCAGCAGCCGGGCGGCAGGGACGGCTTTCTTT. As protein: CASSRAAGTAFF.